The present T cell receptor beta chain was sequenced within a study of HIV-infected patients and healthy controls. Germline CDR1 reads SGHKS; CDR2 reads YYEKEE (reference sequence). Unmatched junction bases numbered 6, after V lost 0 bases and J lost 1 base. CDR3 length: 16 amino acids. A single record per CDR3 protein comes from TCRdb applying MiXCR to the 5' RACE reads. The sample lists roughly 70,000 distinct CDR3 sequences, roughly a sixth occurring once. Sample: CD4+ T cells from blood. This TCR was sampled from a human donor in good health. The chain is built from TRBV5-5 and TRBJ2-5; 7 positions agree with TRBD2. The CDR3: CASSLGPASGQETQYF. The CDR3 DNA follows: TGTGCCAGCAGCTTGGGCCCTGCTAGCGGCCAAGAGACCCAGTACTTC. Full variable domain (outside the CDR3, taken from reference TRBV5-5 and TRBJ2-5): DAGVTQSPTHLIKTRGQQVTLRCSPISGHKSVSWYQQVLGQGPQFIFQYYEKEERGRGNFPDRFSARQFPNYSSELNVNALLLGDSALYLCASSLGPASGQETQYFGPGTRLLVL.